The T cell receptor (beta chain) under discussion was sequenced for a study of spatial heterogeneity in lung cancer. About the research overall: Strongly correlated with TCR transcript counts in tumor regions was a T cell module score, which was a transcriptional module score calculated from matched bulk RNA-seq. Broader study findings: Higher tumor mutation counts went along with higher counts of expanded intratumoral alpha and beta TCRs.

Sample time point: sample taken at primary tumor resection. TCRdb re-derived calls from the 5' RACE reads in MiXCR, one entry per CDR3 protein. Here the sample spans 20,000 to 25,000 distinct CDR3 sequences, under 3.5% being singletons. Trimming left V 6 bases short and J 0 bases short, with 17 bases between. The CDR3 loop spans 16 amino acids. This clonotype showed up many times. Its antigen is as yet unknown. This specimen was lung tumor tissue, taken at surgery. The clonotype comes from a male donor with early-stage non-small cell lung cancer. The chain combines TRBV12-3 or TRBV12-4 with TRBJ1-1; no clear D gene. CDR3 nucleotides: TGTGCCAGCAGCCCTCGTTCGCAGTTGATGAACACTGAAGCTTTCTTT. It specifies CASSPRSQLMNTEAFF.